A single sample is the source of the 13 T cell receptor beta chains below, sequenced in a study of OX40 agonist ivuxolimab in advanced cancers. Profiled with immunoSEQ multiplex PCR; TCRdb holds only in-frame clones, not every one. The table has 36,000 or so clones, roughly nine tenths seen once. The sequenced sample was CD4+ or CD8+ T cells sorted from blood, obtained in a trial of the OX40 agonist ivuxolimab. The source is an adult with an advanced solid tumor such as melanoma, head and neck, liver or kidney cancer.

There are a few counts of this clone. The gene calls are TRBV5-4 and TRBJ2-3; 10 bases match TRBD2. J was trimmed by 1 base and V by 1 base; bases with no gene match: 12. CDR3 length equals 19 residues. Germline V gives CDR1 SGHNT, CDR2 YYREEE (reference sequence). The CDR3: CASSLTWLAGGLGTDTQYF. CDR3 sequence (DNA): TGTGCCAGCAGCTTGACCTGGTTAGCGGGGGGACTTGGCACAGATACGCAGTATTTT.

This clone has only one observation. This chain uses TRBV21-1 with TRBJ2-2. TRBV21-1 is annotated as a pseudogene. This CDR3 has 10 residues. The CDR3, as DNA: TGTGCCAGCAGCCCCGGGGAGCTGTTTTTT. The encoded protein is CASSPGELFF.

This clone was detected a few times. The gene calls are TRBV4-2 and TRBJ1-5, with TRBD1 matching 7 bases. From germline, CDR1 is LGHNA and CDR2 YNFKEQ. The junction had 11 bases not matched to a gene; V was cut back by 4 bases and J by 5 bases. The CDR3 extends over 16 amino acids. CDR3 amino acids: CASSPLGTDKDQPQHF. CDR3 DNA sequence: TGTGCCAGCAGCCCGTTAGGGACAGACAAAGATCAGCCCCAGCATTTT.

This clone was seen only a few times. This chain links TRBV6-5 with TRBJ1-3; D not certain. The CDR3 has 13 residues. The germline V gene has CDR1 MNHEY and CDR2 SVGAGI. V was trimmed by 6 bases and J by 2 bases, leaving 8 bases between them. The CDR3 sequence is CASRKTPGNTIYF. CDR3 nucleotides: TGTGCCAGCAGGAAAACACCTGGAAACACCATATATTTT.

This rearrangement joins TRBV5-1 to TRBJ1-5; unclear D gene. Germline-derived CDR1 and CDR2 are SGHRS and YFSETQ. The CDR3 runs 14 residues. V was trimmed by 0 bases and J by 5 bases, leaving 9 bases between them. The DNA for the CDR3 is TGCGCCAGCAGCTTGGTCCCCGAGGATCAGCCCCAGCATTTT. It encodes CASSLVPEDQPQHF.

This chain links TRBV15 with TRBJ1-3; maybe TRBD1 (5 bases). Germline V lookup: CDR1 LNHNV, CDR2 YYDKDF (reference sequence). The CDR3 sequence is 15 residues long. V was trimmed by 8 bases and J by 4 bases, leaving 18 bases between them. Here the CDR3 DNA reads TGTGCCACCCGACTTGGGGGGTCGGGGGGAAACACCATATATTTT. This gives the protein CATRLGGSGGNTIYF. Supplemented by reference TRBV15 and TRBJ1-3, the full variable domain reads DAMVIQNPRYQVTQFGKPVTLSCSQTLNHNVMYWYQQKSSQAPKLLFHYYDKDFNNEADTPDNFQSRRPNTSFCFLDIRSPGLGDTAMYLCATRLGGSGGNTIYFGEGSWLTVV.

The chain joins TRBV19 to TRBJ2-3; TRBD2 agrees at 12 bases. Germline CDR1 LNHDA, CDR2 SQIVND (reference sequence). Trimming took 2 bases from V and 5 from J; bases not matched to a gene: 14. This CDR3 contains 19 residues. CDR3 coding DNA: TGTGCCAGTAGTATACTACTAGCGGGAGGTATGTCACCCGGAGATACGCAGTATTTT. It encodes CASSILLAGGMSPGDTQYF.

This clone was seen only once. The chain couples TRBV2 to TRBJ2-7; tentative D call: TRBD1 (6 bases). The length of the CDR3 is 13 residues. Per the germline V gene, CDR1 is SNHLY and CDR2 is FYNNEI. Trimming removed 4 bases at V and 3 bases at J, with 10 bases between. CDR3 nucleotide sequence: TGTGCCAGCAGTGTTGTCAGGGGCTACGAGCAGTACTTC. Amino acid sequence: CASSVVRGYEQYF.

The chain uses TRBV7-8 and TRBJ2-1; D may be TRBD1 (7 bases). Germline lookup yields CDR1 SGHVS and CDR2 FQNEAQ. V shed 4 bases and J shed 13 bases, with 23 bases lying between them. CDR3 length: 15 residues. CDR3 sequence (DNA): TGTGCCAGCAGCTCTCAGACAGGGACCGGGACTGCACAGTTCTTC. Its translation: CASSSQTGTGTAQFF.

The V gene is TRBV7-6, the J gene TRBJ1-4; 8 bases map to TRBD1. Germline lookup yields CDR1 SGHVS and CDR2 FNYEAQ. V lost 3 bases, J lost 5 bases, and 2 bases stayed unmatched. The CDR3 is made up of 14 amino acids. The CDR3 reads CASSFTGGNEKLFF. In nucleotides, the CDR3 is TGTGCCAGCAGCTTCACAGGGGGGAATGAAAAACTGTTTTTT.

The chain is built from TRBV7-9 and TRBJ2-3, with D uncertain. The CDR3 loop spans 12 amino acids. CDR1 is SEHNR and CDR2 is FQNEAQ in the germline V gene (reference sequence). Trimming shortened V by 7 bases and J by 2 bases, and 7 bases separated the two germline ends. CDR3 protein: CASTSATDTQYF. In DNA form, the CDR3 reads TGTGCCAGCACCTCGGCCACAGATACGCAGTATTTT. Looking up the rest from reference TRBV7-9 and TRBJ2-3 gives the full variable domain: DTGVSQNPRHKITKRGQNVTFRCDPISEHNRLYWYRQTLGQGPEFLTYFQNEAQLEKSRLLSDRFSAERPKGSFSTLEIQRTEQGDSAMYLCASTSATDTQYFGPGTRLTVL.

The CDR3 spells CASSISGGFFSGNTIYF. As DNA, the CDR3 is TGTGCCAGTAGTATATCCGGGGGATTTTTCTCTGGAAACACCATATATTTT. The chain carries TRBV19 and TRBJ1-3, with a tentative D call TRBD1 (5 bases). This CDR3 is 17 amino acids long. V lost 2 bases and J 0 bases, leaving 14 bases between the germline ends. Germline lookup yields CDR1 LNHDA and CDR2 SQIVND (reference sequence). Full variable domain (outside the CDR3, taken from reference TRBV19 and TRBJ1-3): DGGITQSPKYLFRKEGQNVTLSCEQNLNHDAMYWYRQDPGQGLRLIYYSQIVNDFQKGDIAEGYSVSREKKESFPLTVTSAQKNPTAFYLCASSISGGFFSGNTIYFGEGSWLTVV.

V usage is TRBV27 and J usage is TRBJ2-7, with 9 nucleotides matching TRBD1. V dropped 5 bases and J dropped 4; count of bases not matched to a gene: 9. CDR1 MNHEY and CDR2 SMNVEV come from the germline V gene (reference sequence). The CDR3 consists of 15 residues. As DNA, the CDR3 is TGTGCCAGCAGTACGCCGGGACAGGGTGTTTACGAGCAGTACTTC. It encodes CASSTPGQGVYEQYF.